The sequence of this T cell receptor (beta chain) was determined in a study of shared clonotypes between healthy human individuals. This CDR3 has 16 residues. From germline, CDR1 is SGHRS and CDR2 YFSETQ. Deletions cut 1 base from V and 5 bases from J, with 18 bases between. Assay: immunoSEQ multiplex PCR; the TCRdb copy retains only in-frame clones and omits some. The repertoire holds about 1.1 million clones, with 77% as singletons. This sequence originates from a man in his late teens or twenties in good health. Some clones in this sample may be carry-over from other donors' samples. Material: memory CD4+ T cells from PBMCs. Indicated subset: CD45RA-negative fraction. The J gene is TRBJ2-5, the V gene TRBV5-1, with D possibly being TRBD1 or TRBD2 (6 bases each). CDR3 residues: CASSLNAGQVGETQYF. CDR3 in DNA: TGCGCCAGCAGCTTGAATGCGGGACAAGTCGGGGAGACCCAGTACTTC.